This is a list of T cell receptor beta chains from one sample in a study of T cell repertoires in cytomegalovirus infection. TCRdb ran MiXCR on the reads and lists one entry per CDR3 protein. The sample comprises 400,000 or so distinct CDR3 sequences, 30% to 40% of which are singletons, and approximately 14% rests with the top ten. Sequencing was carried out using PBMCs. These receptors originate from a human donor in good health (CMV status not recorded). Some clones in this sample may be carry-over from other donors' samples. Each CDR3 is given with its conserved first and last residue. A D gene is named only where the DNA matches it firmly. Not all rows give a size; the values are once, few, many and, for expanded clones, a class.

size: many; V: TRBV11-2; J: TRBJ2-3; D: TRBD2; CDR3: CASSLLAGGQGDTQYF; DNA: TGTGCCAGCAGCTTACTAGCGGGGGGGCAAGGAGATACGCAGTATTTT
size: NA; V: TRBV6-1; J: TRBJ2-3; D: NA; CDR3: CASTHSLTDTQYF; DNA: TGTGCCAGCACGCACTCTCTCACAGATACGCAGTATTTT
size: once; V: TRBV19; J: TRBJ1-2; D: NA; CDR3: CASSTTELRGYGYTF; DNA: TGTGCCAGTAGTACTACAGAGCTCCGTGGCTATGGCTACACCTTC
size: few; V: TRBV3-1; J: TRBJ1-3; D: NA; CDR3: CASSQEAAGNTIYF; DNA: TGTGCCAGCAGCCAAGAGGCCGCTGGAAACACCATATATTTT
size: few; V: TRBV27; J: TRBJ2-7; D: TRBD1; CDR3: CASSLLGTGEYYEQYF; DNA: TGTGCCAGCAGTTTACTCGGGACAGGAGAATACTACGAGCAGTACTTC
size: many; V: TRBV24-1; J: TRBJ2-1; D: TRBD2; CDR3: CATSDPAGGRSYNEQFF; DNA: TGTGCCACCAGTGATCCCGCGGGGGGGAGGTCCTACAATGAGCAGTTCTTC
size: NA; V: TRBV24-1; J: TRBJ1-5; D: NA; CDR3: CATGGVQRTYSNQPQHF; DNA: TGTGCCACCGGCGGCGTACAGCGGACCTATAGCAATCAGCCCCAGCATTTT
size: few; V: TRBV27; J: TRBJ1-1; D: NA; CDR3: CASSLDKRQGNTEAFF; DNA: TGTGCCAGCAGTTTAGATAAGCGGCAGGGGAACACTGAAGCTTTCTTT
size: few; V: TRBV14; J: TRBJ1-3; D: NA; CDR3: CASSRGQSGNTIYF; DNA: TGTGCCAGCAGCCGAGGACAGTCTGGAAACACCATATATTTT
size: NA; V: TRBV7-9; J: TRBJ1-6; D: TRBD1; CDR3: CASSSGQGYSPLNF; DNA: TGTGCCAGCAGCTCGGGACAGGGTTATTCACCCCTCAACTTT
size: NA; V: TRBV12-3/TRBV12-4; J: TRBJ1-4; D: NA; CDR3: CASSQGLGKLFF; DNA: TGTGCCAGCAGTCAGGGGTTGGGGAAACTGTTTTTT
size: NA; V: TRBV19; J: TRBJ2-3; D: TRBD2; CDR3: CASSIAGGGADTQYF; DNA: TGTGCCAGTAGTATCGCGGGGGGCGGCGCAGATACGCAGTATTTT
size: once; V: TRBV5-6; J: TRBJ1-6; D: NA; CDR3: CASSPRTVNNSPLHF; DNA: TGTGCCAGCAGCCCGAGGACAGTAAATAATTCACCCCTCCACTTT
size: few; V: TRBV6-1; J: TRBJ2-7; D: TRBD2; CDR3: CASSQYRGGRNEQYF; DNA: TGTGCCAGCAGCCAGTACCGGGGGGGCCGGAACGAGCAGTACTTC
size: NA; V: TRBV11-2; J: TRBJ1-1; D: NA; CDR3: CASTPTRGGTEAFF; DNA: TGTGCCAGCACCCCAACCAGAGGGGGCACTGAAGCTTTCTTT
size: many; V: TRBV7-8; J: TRBJ2-2; D: TRBD2; CDR3: CASSPWGGNTGELFF; DNA: TGTGCCAGCAGCCCTTGGGGGGGGAACACCGGGGAGCTGTTTTTT
size: NA; V: TRBV6-1; J: TRBJ1-1; D: TRBD1; CDR3: CASSPRDQGATEAFF; DNA: TGTGCCAGCAGTCCGCGAGATCAGGGGGCCACTGAAGCTTTCTTT
size: NA; V: TRBV11-2; J: TRBJ2-2; D: TRBD1; CDR3: CASSSTGGFF; DNA: TGTGCCAGCAGTTCAACAGGGGGGTTTTTT
size: NA; V: TRBV5-3; J: TRBJ2-1; D: NA; CDR3: CASSIRDTPGRQQFF; DNA: TGTGCCAGCAGCATCCGGGACACCCCCGGCCGGCAGCAGTTCTTC
size: few; V: TRBV6-6; J: TRBJ2-2; D: TRBD1; CDR3: CASSYLGQNTNTGELFF; DNA: TGTGCCAGCAGTTACCTGGGACAGAACACAAACACCGGGGAGCTGTTTTTT
size: many; V: TRBV7-6; J: TRBJ1-4; D: NA; CDR3: CASSFSEGEKLFF; DNA: TGTGCCAGCAGCTTTTCGGAGGGTGAAAAACTGTTTTTT
size: few; V: TRBV4-1; J: TRBJ2-1; D: TRBD2; CDR3: CASSQDPAGRYNEQFF; DNA: TGCGCCAGCAGCCAAGATCCAGCGGGGAGATACAATGAGCAGTTCTTC
size: few; V: TRBV6-5; J: TRBJ1-1; D: NA; CDR3: CASRPAGGTGTFF; DNA: TGTGCCAGCAGACCCGCGGGTGGGACGGGAACTTTCTTT
size: NA; V: TRBV20-1; J: TRBJ1-5; D: NA; CDR3: CSARRGRVESNQPQHF; DNA: TGCAGTGCTAGACGGGGGCGGGTGGAGAGCAATCAGCCCCAGCATTTT
size: few; V: TRBV12-3/TRBV12-4; J: TRBJ1-5; D: NA; CDR3: CASSLRRKNPAGGNQPQHF; DNA: TGTGCCAGCAGTTTGAGGAGAAAGAATCCCGCAGGGGGCAATCAGCCCCAGCATTTT
size: NA; V: TRBV7-3; J: TRBJ2-3; D: TRBD2; CDR3: CASSSSGGTSDTQYF; DNA: TGTGCCAGCAGCTCGAGCGGGGGGACCTCCGATACGCAGTATTTT
size: few; V: TRBV25-1; J: TRBJ1-2; D: NA; CDR3: CASSVTATYGYTF; DNA: TGTGCCAGTAGTGTGACAGCAACCTATGGCTACACCTTC
size: few; V: TRBV6-1; J: TRBJ2-4; D: NA; CDR3: CASYPRPLTGLAKNIQYF; DNA: TGTGCCAGCTACCCGAGGCCCTTAACAGGGCTAGCCAAAAACATTCAGTACTTC
size: few; V: TRBV6-6; J: TRBJ1-1; D: TRBD1; CDR3: CASRDRGLQGGTEAFF; DNA: TGTGCCAGCAGGGACAGGGGGCTACAGGGAGGGACTGAAGCTTTCTTT
size: few; V: TRBV14; J: TRBJ2-5; D: NA; CDR3: CASSPELGTETQYF; DNA: TGTGCCAGCAGCCCGGAACTAGGTACAGAGACCCAGTACTTC
size: NA; V: TRBV6-2/TRBV6-3; J: TRBJ1-1; D: NA; CDR3: CDSSSQGTLNTEAFF; DNA: TGTGACAGCAGCTCACAGGGCACCTTAAACACTGAAGCTTTCTTT
size: few; V: TRBV5-6; J: TRBJ2-1; D: TRBD2; CDR3: CASSLRTSALSSYNEQFF; DNA: TGTGCCAGCAGCTTAAGAACTAGCGCCCTGAGCTCCTACAATGAGCAGTTCTTC
size: NA; V: TRBV5-6; J: TRBJ2-7; D: NA; CDR3: CASSLDSGVISYEQYF; DNA: TGTGCCAGCAGCTTGGACTCAGGAGTCATCTCCTACGAGCAGTACTTC
size: NA; V: TRBV4-2; J: TRBJ2-3; D: NA; CDR3: CASSQGLGTVGTDTQYF; DNA: TGTGCCAGCAGCCAGGGCCTCGGGACGGTGGGCACAGATACGCAGTATTTT
size: many; V: TRBV7-2; J: TRBJ2-7; D: TRBD2; CDR3: CASSSPGLAGSAYEQYF; DNA: TGTGCCAGCAGCTCACCCGGACTAGCGGGTTCGGCCTACGAGCAGTACTTC
size: NA; V: TRBV6-6; J: TRBJ1-1; D: NA; CDR3: CDSSLKGVTEAFF; DNA: TGTGACAGCAGTTTAAAGGGGGTCACTGAAGCTTTCTTT
size: NA; V: TRBV10-3; J: TRBJ2-3; D: NA; CDR3: CAIRDHHPSRDTQYF; DNA: TGTGCCATCAGGGACCACCACCCCTCAAGAGATACGCAGTATTTT
size: many; V: TRBV7-3; J: TRBJ1-1; D: NA; CDR3: CASSPASDGRTEAFF; DNA: TGTGCCAGCAGCCCAGCTTCGGACGGGCGGACTGAAGCTTTCTTT
size: NA; V: TRBV6-1; J: TRBJ1-6; D: TRBD1; CDR3: CASSQGTGPIPLHF; DNA: TGTGCCAGCAGCCAGGGGACAGGCCCCATCCCCCTCCACTTT
size: NA; V: TRBV7-6; J: TRBJ1-1; D: NA; CDR3: CASSLVQGSPGTEAFF; DNA: TGTGCCAGCAGCTTAGTTCAGGGATCCCCGGGAACTGAAGCTTTCTTT
size: NA; V: TRBV10-2; J: TRBJ1-5; D: NA; CDR3: CASRDQGVGQPQHF; DNA: TGCGCCAGCAGAGATCAAGGGGTCGGGCAGCCCCAGCATTTT
size: NA; V: TRBV19; J: TRBJ1-2; D: NA; CDR3: CASSILGQTGYTF; DNA: TGTGCCAGTAGTATCCTTGGACAGACCGGCTACACCTTC